This TCR beta chain derives from a study of early T cells in non-severe SARS-CoV-2 infection. Unique molecular identifiers were affixed to single, distinct cDNA molecules. TCRdb recomputed calls from the 5' RACE reads with MiXCR, one row per CDR3 protein. The data contain 60,000 to 75,000 distinct CDR3 sequences, more than 9.5% of them singletons. This CDR3 spans 18 amino acids. Germline lookup yields CDR1 SQVTM and CDR2 ANQGSEA. V gave up 5 bases and J gave up 0 bases; unmatched junction bases: 13. Sequenced here: whole blood, sampled at baseline. The TCR was taken from an adult who was a healthcare worker with PCR-confirmed SARS-CoV-2 infection or an uninfected control (not recorded which). The genes are TRBV29-1 and TRBJ2-3; 11 bases line up with TRBD2. CDR3 protein: CSVPTSGGLLKSTDTQYF. For the CDR3, the DNA is TGCAGCGTTCCCACTAGCGGGGGCCTATTAAAAAGCACAGATACGCAGTATTTT.